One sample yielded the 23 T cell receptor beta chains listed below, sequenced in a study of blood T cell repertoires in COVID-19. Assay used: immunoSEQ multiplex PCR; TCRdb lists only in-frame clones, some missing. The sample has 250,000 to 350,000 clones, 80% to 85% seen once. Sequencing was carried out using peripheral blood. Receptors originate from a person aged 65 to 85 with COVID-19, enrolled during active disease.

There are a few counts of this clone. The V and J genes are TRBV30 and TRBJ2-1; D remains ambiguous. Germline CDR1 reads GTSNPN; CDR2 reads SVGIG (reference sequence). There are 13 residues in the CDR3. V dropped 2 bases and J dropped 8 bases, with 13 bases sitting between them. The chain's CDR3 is CAWSPSRLDEQFF. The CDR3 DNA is TGTGCCTGGAGTCCCTCCCGACTTGATGAGCAGTTCTTC. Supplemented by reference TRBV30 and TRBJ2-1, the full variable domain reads SQTIHQWPATLVQPVGSPLSLECTVEGTSNPNLYWYRQAAGRGLQLLFYSVGIGQISSEVPQNLSASRPQDRQFILSSKKLLLSDSGFYLCAWSPSRLDEQFFGPGTRLTVL.

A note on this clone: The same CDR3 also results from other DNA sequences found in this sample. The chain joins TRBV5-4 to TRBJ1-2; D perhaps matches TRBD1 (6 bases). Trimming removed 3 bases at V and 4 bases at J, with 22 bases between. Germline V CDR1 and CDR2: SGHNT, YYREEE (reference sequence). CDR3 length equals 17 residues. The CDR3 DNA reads TGTGCCAGCAGCTCGGGGGGTCGGGGGGCCTCTCGCTATGGCTACACCTTC. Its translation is CASSSGGRGASRYGYTF.

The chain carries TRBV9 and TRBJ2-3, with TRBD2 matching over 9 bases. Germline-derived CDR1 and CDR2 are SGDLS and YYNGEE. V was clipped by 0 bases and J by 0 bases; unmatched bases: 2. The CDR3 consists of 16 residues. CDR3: CASSVAAGGSTDTQYF. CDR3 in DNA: TGTGCCAGCAGCGTAGCAGCGGGAGGAAGCACAGATACGCAGTATTTT.

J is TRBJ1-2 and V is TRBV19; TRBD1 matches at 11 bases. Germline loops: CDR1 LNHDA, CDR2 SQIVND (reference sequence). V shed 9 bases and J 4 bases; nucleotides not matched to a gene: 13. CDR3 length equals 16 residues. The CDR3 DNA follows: TGTGCCAGCACTCACTTTTCGGGACAGGGGGTCTATGGCTACACCTTC. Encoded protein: CASTHFSGQGVYGYTF.

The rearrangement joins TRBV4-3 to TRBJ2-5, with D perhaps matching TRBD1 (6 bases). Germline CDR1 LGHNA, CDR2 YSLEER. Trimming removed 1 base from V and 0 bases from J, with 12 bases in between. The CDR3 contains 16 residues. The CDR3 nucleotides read TGCGCCAGCAGCCAAGGTGGGGGCTCGTACCAAGAGACCCAGTACTTC. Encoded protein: CASSQGGGSYQETQYF.

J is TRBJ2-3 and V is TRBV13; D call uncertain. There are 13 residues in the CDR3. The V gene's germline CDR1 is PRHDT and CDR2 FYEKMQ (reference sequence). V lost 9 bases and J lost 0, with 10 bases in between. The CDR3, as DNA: TGTGCCAGTGCCCACGGTAGCACAGATACGCAGTATTTT. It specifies CASAHGSTDTQYF.

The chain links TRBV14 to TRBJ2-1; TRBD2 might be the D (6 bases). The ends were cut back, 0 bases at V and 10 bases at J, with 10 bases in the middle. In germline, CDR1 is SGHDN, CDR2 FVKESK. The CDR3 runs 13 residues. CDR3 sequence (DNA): TGTGCCAGCAGCCAAGATCTGGGGAGGGAGCAGTTCTTC. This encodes CASSQDLGREQFF.

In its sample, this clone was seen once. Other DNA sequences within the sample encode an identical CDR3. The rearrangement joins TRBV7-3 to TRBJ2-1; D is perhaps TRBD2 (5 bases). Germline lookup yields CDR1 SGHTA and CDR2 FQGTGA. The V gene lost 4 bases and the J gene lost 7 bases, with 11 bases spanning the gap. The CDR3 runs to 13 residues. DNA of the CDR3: TGTGCCAGCAGCTCCGGTGGCGGGAATGAGCAGTTCTTC. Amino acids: CASSSGGGNEQFF.

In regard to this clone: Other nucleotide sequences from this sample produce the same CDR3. The chain's CDR3 is CASSPQTANTEAFF. In DNA, the CDR3 is TGTGCCAGCTCACCGCAGACAGCGAACACTGAAGCTTTCTTT. This chain connects TRBV18 to TRBJ1-1; D is possibly TRBD1 (5 bases). Germline V gene lookup returns CDR1 KGHSH and CDR2 LQKENI. Trimming took 3 bases from V and 1 from J, leaving 9 bases between them. The CDR3 is 14 residues long. Full variable domain (remainder filled in from reference TRBV18 and TRBJ1-1): NAGVMQNPRHLVRRRGQEARLRCSPMKGHSHVYWYRQLPEEGLKFMVYLQKENIIDESGMPKERFSAEFPKEGPSILRIQQVVRGDSAAYFCASSPQTANTEAFFGQGTRLTVV.

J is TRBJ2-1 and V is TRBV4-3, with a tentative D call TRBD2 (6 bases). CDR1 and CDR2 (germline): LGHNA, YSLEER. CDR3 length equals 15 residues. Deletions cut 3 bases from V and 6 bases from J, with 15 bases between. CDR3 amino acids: CASSQRGRGANEQFF. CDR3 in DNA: TGCGCCAGCAGCCAGCGCGGGCGGGGTGCCAATGAGCAGTTCTTC.

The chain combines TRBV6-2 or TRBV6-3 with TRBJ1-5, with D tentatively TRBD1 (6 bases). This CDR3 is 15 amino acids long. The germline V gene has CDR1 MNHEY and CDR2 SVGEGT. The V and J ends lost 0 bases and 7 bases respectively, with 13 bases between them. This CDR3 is CASSYSGQKRQPQHF. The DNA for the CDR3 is TGTGCCAGCAGTTACTCCGGACAGAAGAGGCAGCCCCAGCATTTT.

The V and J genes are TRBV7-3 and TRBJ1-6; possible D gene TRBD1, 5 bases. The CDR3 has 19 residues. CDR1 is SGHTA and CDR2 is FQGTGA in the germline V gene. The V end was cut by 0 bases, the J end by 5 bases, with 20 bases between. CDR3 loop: CASSLTKGGTAIDNSPLHF. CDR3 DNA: TGTGCCAGCAGCTTAACGAAGGGCGGGACCGCGATTGATAATTCACCCCTCCACTTT.

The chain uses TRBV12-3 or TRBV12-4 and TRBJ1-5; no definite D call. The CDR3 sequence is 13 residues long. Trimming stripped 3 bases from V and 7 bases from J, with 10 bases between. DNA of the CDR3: TGTGCCAGCAGTTTGGTGGTTGAGCAGCCCCAGCATTTT. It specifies CASSLVVEQPQHF.

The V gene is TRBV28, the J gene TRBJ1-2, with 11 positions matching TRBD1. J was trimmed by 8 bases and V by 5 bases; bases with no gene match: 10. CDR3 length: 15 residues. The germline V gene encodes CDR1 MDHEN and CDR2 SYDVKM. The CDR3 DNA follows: TGTGCCAGCAGTACAACCAGGACAGGGGGCGAGGGCTACACCTTC. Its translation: CASSTTRTGGEGYTF.

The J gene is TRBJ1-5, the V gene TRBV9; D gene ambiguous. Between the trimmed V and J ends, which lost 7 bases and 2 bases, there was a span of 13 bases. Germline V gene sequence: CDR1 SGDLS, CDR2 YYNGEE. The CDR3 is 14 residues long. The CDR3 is CASGTGYGNQPQHF. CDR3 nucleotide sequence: TGTGCCAGCGGAACGGGTTATGGCAATCAGCCCCAGCATTTT.

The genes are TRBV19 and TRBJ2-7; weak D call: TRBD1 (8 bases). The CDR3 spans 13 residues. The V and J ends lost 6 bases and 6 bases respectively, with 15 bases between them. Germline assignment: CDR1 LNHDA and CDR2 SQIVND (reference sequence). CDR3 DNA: TGTGCCAGTAGCCGAACAGGGGGGGCCGAGCAGTACTTC. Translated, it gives CASSRTGGAEQYF.

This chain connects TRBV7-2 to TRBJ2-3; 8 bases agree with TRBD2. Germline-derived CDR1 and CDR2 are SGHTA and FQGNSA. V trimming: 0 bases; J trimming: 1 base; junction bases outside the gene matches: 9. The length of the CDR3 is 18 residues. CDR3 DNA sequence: TGTGCCAGCAGCTTAGCGTCGGGGGGGCCGTTTGGCACAGATACGCAGTATTTT. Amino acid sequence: CASSLASGGPFGTDTQYF.

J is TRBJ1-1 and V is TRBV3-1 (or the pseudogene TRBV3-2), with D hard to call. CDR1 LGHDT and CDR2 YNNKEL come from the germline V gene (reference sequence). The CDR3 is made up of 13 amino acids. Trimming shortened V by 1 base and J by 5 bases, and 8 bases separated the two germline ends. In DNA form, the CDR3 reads TGTGCCAGCAGCCAAGTTGCACGGACTGAAGCTTTCTTT. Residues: CASSQVARTEAFF.

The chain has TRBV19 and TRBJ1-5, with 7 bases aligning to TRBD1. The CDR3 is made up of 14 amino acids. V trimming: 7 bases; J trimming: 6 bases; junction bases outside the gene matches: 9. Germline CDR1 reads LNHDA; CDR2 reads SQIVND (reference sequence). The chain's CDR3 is CASNGGGWIQPQHF. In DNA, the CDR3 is TGTGCCAGTAACGGAGGGGGCTGGATTCAGCCCCAGCATTTT.

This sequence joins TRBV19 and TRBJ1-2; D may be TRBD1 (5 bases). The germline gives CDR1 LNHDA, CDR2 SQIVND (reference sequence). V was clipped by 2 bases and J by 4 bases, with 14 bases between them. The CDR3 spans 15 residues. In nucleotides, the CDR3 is TGTGCCAGTAGTATAAACCTTGGACATGGCTATGGCTACACCTTC. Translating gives CASSINLGHGYGYTF.

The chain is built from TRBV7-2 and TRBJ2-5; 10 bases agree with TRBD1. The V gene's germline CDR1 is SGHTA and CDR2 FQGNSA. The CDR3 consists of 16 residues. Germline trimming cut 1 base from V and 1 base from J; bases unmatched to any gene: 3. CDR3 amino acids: CASSLGGTGVQETQYF. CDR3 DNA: TGTGCCAGCAGCTTAGGTGGGACAGGGGTCCAAGAGACCCAGTACTTC.

CDR3 sequence: CASSSNPGRGTHEQYF. CDR3 coding DNA: TGCGCCAGCAGCTCCAACCCTGGCAGGGGTACCCACGAGCAGTACTTC. The rearrangement links TRBV5-1 to TRBJ2-7, with D tentatively TRBD1 (6 bases). The CDR3 sequence is 16 residues long. Germline-derived CDR1 and CDR2 are SGHRS and YFSETQ. V lost 3 bases and J lost 5, with 21 bases in between.

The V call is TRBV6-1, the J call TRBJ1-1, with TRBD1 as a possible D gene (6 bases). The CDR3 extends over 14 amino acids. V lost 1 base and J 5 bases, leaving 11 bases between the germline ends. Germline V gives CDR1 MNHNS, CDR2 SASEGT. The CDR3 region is CASSEEDSGTEAFF. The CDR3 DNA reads TGTGCCAGCAGTGAAGAGGACAGTGGGACTGAAGCTTTCTTT.